The entry below describes one T cell receptor (beta chain). Sequenced by immunoSEQ multiplex PCR; TCRdb stores in-frame clones only, minus some. The data contain hundreds of thousands of clones, roughly 85% of them seen just once; the ten biggest clones take up around 7.4%. The data belong to a study of Ad26.COV2.S vaccination and SARS-CoV-2 variants. Stated treatment: roughly 20 received Ad26.COV2.S at low or high dose, single or two shots; five or six received placebo; per-sample allocation not given. The samples were gathered on day 63 after the first injection of vaccine or placebo. V lost 6 bases and J 4 bases, leaving 12 bases between the germline ends. The germline gives CDR1 MDHEN, CDR2 SYDVKM. The CDR3 covers 13 residues.

The sequencing here drew on peripheral blood, taken in a trial of Ad26.COV2.S vaccine versus placebo. V is TRBV28 and J is TRBJ1-1, with D perhaps TRBD1 (5 bases). The TCR comes from a person between 18 and 65 years old who received the Ad26.COV2.S COVID-19 vaccine or a placebo. The CDR3 region is CASSVGGGTEAFF. The CDR3, as DNA: TGTGCCAGCAGCGTCGGGGGGGGCACTGAAGCTTTCTTT.